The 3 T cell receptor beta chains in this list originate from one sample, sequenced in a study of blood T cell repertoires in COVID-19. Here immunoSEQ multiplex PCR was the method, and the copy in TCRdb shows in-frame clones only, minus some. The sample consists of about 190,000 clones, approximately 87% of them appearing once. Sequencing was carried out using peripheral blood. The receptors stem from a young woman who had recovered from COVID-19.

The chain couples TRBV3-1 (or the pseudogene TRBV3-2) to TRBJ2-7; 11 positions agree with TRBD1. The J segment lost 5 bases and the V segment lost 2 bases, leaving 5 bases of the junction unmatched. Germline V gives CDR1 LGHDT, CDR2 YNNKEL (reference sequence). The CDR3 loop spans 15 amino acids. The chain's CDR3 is CASSQRDRGSHEQYF. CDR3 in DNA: TGTGCCAGCAGCCAACGGGACAGGGGGTCTCACGAGCAGTACTTC.

CDR3 loop: CASSGRQGRAFF. In DNA, the CDR3 is TGTGCCAGCAGTGGAAGACAGGGAAGGGCTTTCTTT. The V call is TRBV27, the J call TRBJ1-1; 7 nucleotides line up with TRBD1. The CDR3 loop spans 12 amino acids. In germline, CDR1 is MNHEY, CDR2 SMNVEV (reference sequence). With V trimmed by 5 bases and J by 11 bases, 8 bases remained unmatched.

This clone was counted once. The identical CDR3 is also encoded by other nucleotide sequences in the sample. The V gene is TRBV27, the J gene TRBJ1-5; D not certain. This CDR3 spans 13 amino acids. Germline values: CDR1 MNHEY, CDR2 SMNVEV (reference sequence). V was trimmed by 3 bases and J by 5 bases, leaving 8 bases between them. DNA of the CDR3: TGTGCCAGCAGTTTTTCCGGGGATCAGCCCCAGCATTTT. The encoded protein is CASSFSGDQPQHF.